This T cell receptor (beta chain) was sequenced during a study of shared clonotypes between healthy human individuals. As defined, naive CD8 cells were CD45RO-negative and positively selected for CCR7, with terminally differentiated effector memory CD45RA+ cells excluded. Details on this clone: Its antigen is unknown.

Findings of the study overall: Naive CD4 clonotype sharing across several donors was 4% to 5%.

CDR3 length: 16 amino acids. V was pared by 0 bases and J by 6 bases, with 9 bases of the junction left unmatched. Per the germline V gene, CDR1 is SNHLY and CDR2 is FYNNEI. Sequencing used immunoSEQ multiplex PCR; TCRdb keeps in-frame clones, though not all of them. Of hundreds of thousands of clones listed, approximately 95% are singletons. This clonotype originated in a woman in her thirties in good health. Sequencing input: naive CD8+ T cells sorted from blood. The V and J genes are TRBV2 and TRBJ2-7; 9 bases are a match to TRBD2. CDR3 DNA sequence: TGTGCCAGCAGTGAAGCCCTGATGGGACTAGCCCCCGAGCAGTACTTC. This encodes CASSEALMGLAPEQYF.